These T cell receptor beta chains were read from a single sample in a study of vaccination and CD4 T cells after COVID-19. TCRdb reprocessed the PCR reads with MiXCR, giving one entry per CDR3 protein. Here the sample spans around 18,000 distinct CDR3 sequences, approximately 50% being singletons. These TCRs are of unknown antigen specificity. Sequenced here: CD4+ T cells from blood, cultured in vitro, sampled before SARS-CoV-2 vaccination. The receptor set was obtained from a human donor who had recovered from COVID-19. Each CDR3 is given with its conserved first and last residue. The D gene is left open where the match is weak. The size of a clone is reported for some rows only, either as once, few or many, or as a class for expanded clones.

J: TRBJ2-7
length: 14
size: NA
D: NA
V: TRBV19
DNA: TGTGCCAGTAGTAGCGGCGGGACGGCTTACGAGCAGTACTTC
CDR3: CASSSGGTAYEQYF

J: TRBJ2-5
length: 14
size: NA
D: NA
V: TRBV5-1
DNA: TGCGCCAGCAGCTTGGGTGCCGATCAAGAGACCCAGTACTTC
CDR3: CASSLGADQETQYF

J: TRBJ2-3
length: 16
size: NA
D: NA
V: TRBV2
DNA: TGTGCCAGCAGTGCCCGTCTCGCCTTATCAGGAGATACGCAGTATTTT
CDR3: CASSARLALSGDTQYF

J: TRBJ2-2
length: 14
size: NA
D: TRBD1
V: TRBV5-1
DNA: TGCGCCAGCAGCTTGGTACAGGGGCCCGGGGAGCTGTTTTTT
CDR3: CASSLVQGPGELFF

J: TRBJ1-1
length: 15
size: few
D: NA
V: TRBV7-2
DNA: TGTGCCAGCAGCTTAGTGACTGGAATGAACACTGAAGCTTTCTTT
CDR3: CASSLVTGMNTEAFF

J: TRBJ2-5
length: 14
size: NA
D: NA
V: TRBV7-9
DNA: TGTGCCAGCAGCTTTTCACAGGCCCAAGAGACCCAGTACTTC
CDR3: CASSFSQAQETQYF

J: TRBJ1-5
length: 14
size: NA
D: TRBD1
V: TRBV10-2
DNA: TGCGCCAGCAGGGGACAGGGACGATATCAGCCCCAGCATTTT
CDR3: CASRGQGRYQPQHF

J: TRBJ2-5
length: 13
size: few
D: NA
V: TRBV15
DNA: TGTGCCACCAGCAGAACGCCAGAGGAGACCCAGTACTTC
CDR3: CATSRTPEETQYF

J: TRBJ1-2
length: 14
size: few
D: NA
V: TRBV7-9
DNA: TGTGCCACCATGAGGGGGGGACCCGGCTATGGCTACACCTTC
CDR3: CATMRGGPGYGYTF

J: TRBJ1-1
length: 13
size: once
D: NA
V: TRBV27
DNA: TGTGCCAGCAGGCCGGCGCCAAACACTGAAGCTTTCTTT
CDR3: CASRPAPNTEAFF

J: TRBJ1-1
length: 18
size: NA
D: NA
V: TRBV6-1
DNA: TGTGCCAGCACCACACGGATCGGGGGCGGTTTTCGGAACACTGAAGCTTTCTTT
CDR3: CASTTRIGGGFRNTEAFF

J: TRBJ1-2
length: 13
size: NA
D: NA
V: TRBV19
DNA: TGTGCCAGTAGTATAGACAGGGTCGGTGGCTACACCTTC
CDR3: CASSIDRVGGYTF

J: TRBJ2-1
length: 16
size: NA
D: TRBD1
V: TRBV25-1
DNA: TGTGCCAGCAGTGAACTGGGGACAGGGGACTACAATGAGCAGTTCTTC
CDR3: CASSELGTGDYNEQFF

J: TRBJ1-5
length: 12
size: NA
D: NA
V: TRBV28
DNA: TGTGCCAGCATGGGAGGGAACCAGCCCCAGCATTTT
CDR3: CASMGGNQPQHF

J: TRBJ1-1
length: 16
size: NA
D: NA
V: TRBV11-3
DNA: TGTGCCAGCAGCTTAGATGGAAGGGGCGGAAGTACTGAAGCTTTCTTT
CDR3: CASSLDGRGGSTEAFF

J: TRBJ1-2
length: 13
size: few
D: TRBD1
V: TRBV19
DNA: TGTGCCAGTAGTCGACAGGGGGCTTTTGGCTACACCTTC
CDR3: CASSRQGAFGYTF

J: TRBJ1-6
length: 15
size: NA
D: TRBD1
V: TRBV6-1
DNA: TGTGCCAGCAGTACAACCGGGACAGGGTCCTCACCCCTCCACTTT
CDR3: CASSTTGTGSSPLHF

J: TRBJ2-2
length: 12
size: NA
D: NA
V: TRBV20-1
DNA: TGCAGTGCTAGGGCCCCTACCGGGGAGCTGTTTTTT
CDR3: CSARAPTGELFF

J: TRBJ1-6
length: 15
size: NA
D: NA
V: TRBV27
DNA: TGTGCCAGCACTCCCGGACAGAACTTGAATTCACCCCTCCACTTT
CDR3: CASTPGQNLNSPLHF

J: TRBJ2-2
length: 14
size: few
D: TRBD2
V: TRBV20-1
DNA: TGCAGTGCTCCTCCTAGCGGGAACACCGGGGAGCTGTTTTTT
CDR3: CSAPPSGNTGELFF

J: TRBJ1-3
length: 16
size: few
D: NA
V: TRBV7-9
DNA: TGTGCCAGCAGCGGGGGTGCTAGAACCTCTGGAAACACCATATATTTT
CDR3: CASSGGARTSGNTIYF

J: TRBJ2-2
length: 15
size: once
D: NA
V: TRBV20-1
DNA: TGCAGTGCTAGAGATGCAGGGCGGGACACCGGGGAGCTGTTTTTT
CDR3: CSARDAGRDTGELFF

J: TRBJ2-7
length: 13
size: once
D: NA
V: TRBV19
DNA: TGTGCCAGTAGTATTTCCGACGGCTACGAGCAGTACTTC
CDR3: CASSISDGYEQYF

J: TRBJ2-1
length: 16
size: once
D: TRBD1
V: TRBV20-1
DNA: TGCAGTGCTAGAGATCATCGGACAGGGCCTCGAAATGAGCAGTTCTTC
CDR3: CSARDHRTGPRNEQFF

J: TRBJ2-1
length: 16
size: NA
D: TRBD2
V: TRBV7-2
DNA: TGTGCCAGCAGCGGACCCCGAAGGACTAGTATCTATGAGCAGTTCTTC
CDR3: CASSGPRRTSIYEQFF

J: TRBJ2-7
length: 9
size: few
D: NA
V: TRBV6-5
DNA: TGTGCCACCAGTTACGAGCAGTACTTC
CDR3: CATSYEQYF

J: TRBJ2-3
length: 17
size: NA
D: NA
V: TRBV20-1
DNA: TGCAGTGCTACGCCCCTCGTTAGCCGGAGGAGAAAGGATACGCAGTATTTT
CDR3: CSATPLVSRRRKDTQYF

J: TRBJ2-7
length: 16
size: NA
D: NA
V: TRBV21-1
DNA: TGTGCCAGCAGCAAAGAAGGGGGCCGCAGCTCCTACGAGCAGTACTTC
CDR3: CASSKEGGRSSYEQYF

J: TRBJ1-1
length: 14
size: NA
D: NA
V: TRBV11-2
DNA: TGTGCCAGCAGCTACGTCAGGAAGAACACTGAAGCTTTCTTT
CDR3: CASSYVRKNTEAFF

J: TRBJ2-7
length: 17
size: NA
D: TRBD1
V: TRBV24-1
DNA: TGTGCCACCCGGGTGGGAGAACCGGGACAGCCACTCTACGAGCAGTACTTC
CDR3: CATRVGEPGQPLYEQYF

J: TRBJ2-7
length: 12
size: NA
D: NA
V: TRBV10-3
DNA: TGTGCCATCAGGAGACCTTCGTCCGAGCAGTACTTC
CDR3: CAIRRPSSEQYF

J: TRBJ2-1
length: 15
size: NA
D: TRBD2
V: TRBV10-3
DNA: TGTGCCATCAGTAAAGGACTAGCGGGCAACAATGAGCAGTTCTTC
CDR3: CAISKGLAGNNEQFF

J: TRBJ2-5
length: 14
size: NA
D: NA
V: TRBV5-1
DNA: TGCGCCAGCAGTTTAGGGACTTTACAAGAGACCCAGTACTTC
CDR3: CASSLGTLQETQYF

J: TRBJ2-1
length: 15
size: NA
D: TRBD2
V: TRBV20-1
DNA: TGCAGTGCTAGAGATTGGGGGGAGGGCCGGGATGAGCAGTTCTTC
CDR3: CSARDWGEGRDEQFF